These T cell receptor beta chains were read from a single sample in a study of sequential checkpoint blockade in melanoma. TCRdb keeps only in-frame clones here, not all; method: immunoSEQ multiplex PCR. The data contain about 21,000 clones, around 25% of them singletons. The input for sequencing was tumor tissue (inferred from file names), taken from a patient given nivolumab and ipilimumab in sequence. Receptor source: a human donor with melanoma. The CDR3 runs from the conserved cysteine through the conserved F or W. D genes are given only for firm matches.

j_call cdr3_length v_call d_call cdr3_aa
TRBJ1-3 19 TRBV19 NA CASSIRGGPMLLSGNTIYF
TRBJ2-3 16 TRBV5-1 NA CASSKDPALSTDTQYF
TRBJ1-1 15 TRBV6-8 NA CASRRTRTANTEAFF
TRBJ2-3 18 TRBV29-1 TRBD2 CSVEDWVRLAGGPDTQYF
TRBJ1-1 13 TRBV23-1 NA CASSQEGNTEAFF
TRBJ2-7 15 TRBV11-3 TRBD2 CASSVSGGKGYEQYF
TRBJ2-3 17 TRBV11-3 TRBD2 CASSLGGGTTSTDTQYF
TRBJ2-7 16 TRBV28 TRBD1 CASSRPMTGVFDEQYF
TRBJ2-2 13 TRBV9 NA CASSVADTGELFF
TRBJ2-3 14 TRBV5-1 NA CASSKQPGADTQYF
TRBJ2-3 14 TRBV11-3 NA CASSRTRGTDTQYF
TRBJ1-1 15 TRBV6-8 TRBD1 CAIRPDRGIHTEAFF
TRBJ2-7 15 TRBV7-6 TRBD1 CASSRTGTGGFEQYF
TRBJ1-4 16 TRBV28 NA CASLLGPGGGYEKLFF
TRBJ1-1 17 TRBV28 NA CASSSRTLIKMNTEAFF
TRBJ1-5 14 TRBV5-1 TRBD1 CASSLGQGDQPQHF
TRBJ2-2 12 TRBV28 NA CASRTNTGELFF
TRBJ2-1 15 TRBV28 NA CASSPLLAKGNEQFF
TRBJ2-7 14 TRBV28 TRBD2 CASSFAGGSYEQYF
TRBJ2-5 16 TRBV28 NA CASSLAGTGKRETQYF
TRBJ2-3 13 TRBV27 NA CASSAGWSGTQYF
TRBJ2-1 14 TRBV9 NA CASSEDLMNNEQFF
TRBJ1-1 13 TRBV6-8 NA CASSFQGHTEAFF
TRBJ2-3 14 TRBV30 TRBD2 CAWSERGVTDTQYF
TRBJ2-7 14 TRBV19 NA CASSTAAGYYEQYF
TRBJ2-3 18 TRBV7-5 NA CASSLVPLHPSYTDTQYF
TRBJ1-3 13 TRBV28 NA CASSPGQGNTIYF
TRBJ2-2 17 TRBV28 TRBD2 CASSSPTSGSGTGELFF
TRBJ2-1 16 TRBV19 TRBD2 CASSGTSAQSQNEQFF
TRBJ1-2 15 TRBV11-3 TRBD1 CASSFGTGGNYGYTF
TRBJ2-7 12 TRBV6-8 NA CASSRTTGEQYF
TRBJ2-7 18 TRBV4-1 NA CASSQGVLGDRASYEQYF
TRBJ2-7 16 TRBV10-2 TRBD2 CASSEAHGSGTYEQYF
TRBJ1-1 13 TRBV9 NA CASSPQRTVEAFF
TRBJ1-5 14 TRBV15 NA CATSAGSSNQPQHF
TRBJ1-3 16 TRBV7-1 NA CASSLDQGRVGNTIYF
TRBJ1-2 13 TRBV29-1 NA CSVEEPADYGYTF
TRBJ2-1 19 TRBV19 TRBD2 CASSILIGDSGEPYNEQFF
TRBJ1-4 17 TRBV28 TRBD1 CASSFRDRGLTNEKLFF
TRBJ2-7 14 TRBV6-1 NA CASSEDGVFYEQYF
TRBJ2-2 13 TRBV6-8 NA CASSFHYTGELFF
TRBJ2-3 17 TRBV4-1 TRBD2 CASSPGLAGVRTDTQYF
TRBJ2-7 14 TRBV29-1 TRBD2 CSVAGRESSYEQYF
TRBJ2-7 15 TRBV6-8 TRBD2 CASSTSGGNSYEQYF
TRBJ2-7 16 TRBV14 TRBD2 CASSQETSGGTYEQYF
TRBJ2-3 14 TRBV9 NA CASSYRDGPDTQYF
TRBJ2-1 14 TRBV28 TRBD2 CASREGTSTVEQFF
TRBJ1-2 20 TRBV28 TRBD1 CASSFPATGAWEVDNYGYTF
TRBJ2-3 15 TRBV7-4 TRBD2 CASSEGLVGGKTQYF
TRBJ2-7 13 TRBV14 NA CASSQDRGDLEYF
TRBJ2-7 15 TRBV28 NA CASSFTGTSSYEQYF